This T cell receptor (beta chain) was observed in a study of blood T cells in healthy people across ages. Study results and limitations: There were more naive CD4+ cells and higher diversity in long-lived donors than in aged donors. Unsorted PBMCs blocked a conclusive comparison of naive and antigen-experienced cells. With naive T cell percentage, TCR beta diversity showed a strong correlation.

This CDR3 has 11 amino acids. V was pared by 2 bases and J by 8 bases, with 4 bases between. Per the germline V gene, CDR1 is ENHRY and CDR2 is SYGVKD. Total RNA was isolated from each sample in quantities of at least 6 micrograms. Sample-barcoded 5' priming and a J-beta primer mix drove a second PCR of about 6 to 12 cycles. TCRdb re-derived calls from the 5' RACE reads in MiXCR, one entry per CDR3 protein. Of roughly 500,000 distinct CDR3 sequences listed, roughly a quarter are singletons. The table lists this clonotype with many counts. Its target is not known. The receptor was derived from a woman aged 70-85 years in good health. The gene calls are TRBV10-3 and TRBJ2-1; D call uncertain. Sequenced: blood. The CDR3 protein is CAISETDEQFF. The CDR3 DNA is TGTGCCATCAGTGAGACGGATGAGCAGTTCTTC.